What follows are 13 T cell receptor beta chains derived from one specimen sequenced in a study of blood T cells in healthy people across ages. Alongside a J-beta primer mix, a sample-barcoded 5' primer served in a second PCR lasting about 6 to 11 cycles. One entry per CDR3 protein, called by TCRdb with MiXCR from the 5' RACE reads. The sample shows 1.4 million or so distinct CDR3 sequences, approximately 39% of them seen only once. Source material: blood. These receptors were taken from a woman under 30 in good health.

The CDR3 loop reads CASSDGPGRRSYEQYF. The DNA of the CDR3 is TGTGCCAGCAGTGACGGACCGGGACGGAGGTCCTACGAGCAGTACTTC. The rearrangement uses TRBV25-1 and TRBJ2-7; the D gene could be TRBD1 or TRBD2 (5 bases each). The CDR3 has 16 amino acids. The V gene's germline CDR1 is MGHDK and CDR2 SYGVNS. The germline V and J ends were trimmed by 3 bases and 1 base, with 16 bases remaining between them.

The V gene is TRBV3-1, the J gene TRBJ2-3; 8 bases line up with TRBD2. The germline CDR1 and CDR2 sequences are LGHDT and YNNKEL (reference sequence). V gave up 5 bases and J gave up 5 bases; unmatched junction bases: 12. CDR3 size: 16 residues. Here the CDR3 DNA reads TGTGCCAGCAGCGGTTGGGAGGGGACTAGTCAAGATACGCAGTATTTT. Protein product: CASSGWEGTSQDTQYF.

This clonotype was counted only a few times. The chain combines TRBV28 with TRBJ2-1; the match to TRBD2 covers 11 bases. The CDR3 runs 15 residues. Trimming took 6 bases from V and 9 from J; bases not matched to a gene: 10. CDR1 is MDHEN and CDR2 is SYDVKM in the germline V gene. The CDR3 protein is CASRTGTSGLGEQFF. CDR3 coding DNA: TGTGCCAGCAGAACCGGGACTAGCGGTTTGGGTGAGCAGTTCTTC.

This clonotype was counted a few times. A much more abundant neighbour one base away suggests this may be a read error. The chain uses TRBV7-2 and TRBJ2-7; 10 positions agree with TRBD2. The ends lost 3 bases at V and 4 bases at J; junction bases unmatched: 3. CDR1 and CDR2 (germline): SGHTA, FQGNSA. This CDR3 spans 14 amino acids. The CDR3 sequence: CASSFRAGGYEQYF. The CDR3 DNA reads as TGTGCCAGCAGCTTCAGAGCGGGGGGGTACGAGCAGTACTTC.

This clonotype was picked up a small number of times. V gene TRBV20-1 combines with J gene TRBJ2-2, with D possibly matching TRBD2 (5 bases). Germline CDR1 is DFQATT and CDR2 is SNEGSKA (reference sequence). V lost 6 bases and J lost 2, with 10 bases in between. The CDR3 sequence is 13 residues long. The CDR3 is CSAISSNTGELFF. DNA of the CDR3: TGCAGTGCCATATCTAGCAACACCGGGGAGCTGTTTTTT.

The chain joins TRBV4-2 to TRBJ2-5; 9 nucleotides align to TRBD1. Germline V gene sequence: CDR1 LGHNA, CDR2 YNFKEQ. The J segment lost 4 bases and the V segment lost 0 bases, leaving 6 bases of the junction unmatched. This CDR3 spans 16 amino acids. For the CDR3, the DNA is TGTGCCAGCAGCCAAGATAGTACAGGGGGCGGAGAGACCCAGTACTTC. Translation: CASSQDSTGGGETQYF.

The chain couples TRBV2 to TRBJ1-1; D is unresolved. CDR1 and CDR2 from the germline V gene are SNHLY and FYNNEI. This CDR3 has 13 residues. The V end was cut by 4 bases, the J end by 1 base, with 7 bases between. Here the CDR3 reads CASSVAENTEAFF. The CDR3 coding sequence is TGTGCCAGCAGTGTCGCCGAGAACACTGAAGCTTTCTTT.

The chain has TRBV14 and TRBJ2-1; unclear D gene. The CDR3 contains 14 residues. Deletions cut 8 bases from V and 0 bases from J, with 11 bases between. Germline loops: CDR1 SGHDN, CDR2 FVKESK. The CDR3 nucleotides are TGTGCCAGCTCGAACCTGATCTCCTACAATGAGCAGTTCTTC. Translating it yields CASSNLISYNEQFF.

This clonotype was seen only a few times. V gene TRBV13 combines with J gene TRBJ1-2, with 7 bases lining up with TRBD1. Germline CDR1 reads PRHDT; CDR2 reads FYEKMQ (reference sequence). The trim removed 1 base at V and 6 bases at J, leaving 5 bases unmatched. The CDR3 loop spans 14 amino acids. The CDR3 DNA sequence: TGTGCCAGCAGCTTAGAAGGGGGCTCGGATGGCTACACCTTC. Translated: CASSLEGGSDGYTF.

The chain uses TRBV27 and TRBJ1-5; 10 nucleotides align to TRBD1. Per germline, CDR1 MNHEY and CDR2 SMNVEV (reference sequence). The CDR3 spans 17 residues. Trimming took 4 bases from V and 5 from J; bases not matched to a gene: 11. CDR3 in DNA: TGTGCCAGCAGTTCCTACGGGACAGGGGTTTTACATCAGCCCCAGCATTTT. Residues: CASSSYGTGVLHQPQHF.

As for this clonotype: A much larger clone is a single base away; this may be a read error. The chain links TRBV3-1 to TRBJ1-2, with no clear D. V shed 1 base and J shed 6 bases, with 9 bases lying between them. Germline V gene data show CDR1 as LGHDT and CDR2 as YNNKEL (reference sequence). CDR3 size: 13 residues. The CDR3 nucleotides are TGTGCCAGCAGCCAAGCGGCAGTTAATGGCTACACCTTC. Translating it yields CASSQAAVNGYTF.

The chain carries TRBV29-1 and TRBJ2-2, with a tentative D call TRBD2 (6 bases). This CDR3 has 15 residues. Trimming stripped 4 bases from V and 3 bases from J, with 15 bases between. The germline V gene encodes CDR1 SQVTM and CDR2 ANQGSEA. The DNA for the CDR3 is TGCAGCGTTGGTCTGGCGGGGCGGGACACCGGGGAGCTGTTTTTT. It translates to CSVGLAGRDTGELFF.

In the case of this clonotype: Its ends do not fully match the called genes, so a read error is possible. The chain links TRBV20-1 to TRBJ2-7; either TRBD1 or TRBD2 may supply D (5 bases each). The length of the CDR3 is 12 residues. Looked up from germline, CDR1 is DFQATT and CDR2 is SNEGSKA (reference sequence). The CDR3 sequence is CSARPSWDEQCF. CDR3 nucleotides: TGCAGTGCTAGACCTAGTTGGGACGAGCAGTGCTTC.